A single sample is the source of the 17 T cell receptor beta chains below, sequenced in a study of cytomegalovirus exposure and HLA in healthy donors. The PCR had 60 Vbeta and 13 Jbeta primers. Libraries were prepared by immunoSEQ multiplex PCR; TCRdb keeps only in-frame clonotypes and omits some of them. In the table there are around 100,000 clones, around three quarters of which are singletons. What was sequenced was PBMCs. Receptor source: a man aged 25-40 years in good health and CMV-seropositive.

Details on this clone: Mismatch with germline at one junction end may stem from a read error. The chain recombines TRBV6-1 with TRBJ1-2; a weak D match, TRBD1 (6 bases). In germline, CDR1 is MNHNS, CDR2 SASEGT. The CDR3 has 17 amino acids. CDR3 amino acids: CASSDIYRAISPDGYPF. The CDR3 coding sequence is TGTGCCAGCAGTGATATTTACAGGGCTATCAGTCCGGATGGCTACCCCTTC.

The CDR3 coding sequence is TGCAGCGTTGAGGCGGTACACAATGAGCAGTTCTTC. It yields the protein CSVEAVHNEQFF. The J gene is TRBJ2-1, the V gene TRBV29-1; D is undetermined. Germline V lookup: CDR1 SQVTM, CDR2 ANQGSEA. The CDR3 runs 12 residues. With 3 bases removed from V and 5 bases from J, the gap between germline ends came to 8 bases.

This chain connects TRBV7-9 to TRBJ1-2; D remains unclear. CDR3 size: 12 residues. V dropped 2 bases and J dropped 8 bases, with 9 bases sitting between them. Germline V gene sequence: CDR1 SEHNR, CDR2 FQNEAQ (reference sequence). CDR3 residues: CASSLSEGGYTF. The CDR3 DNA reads TGTGCCAGCAGCTTATCGGAGGGCGGCTACACCTTC.

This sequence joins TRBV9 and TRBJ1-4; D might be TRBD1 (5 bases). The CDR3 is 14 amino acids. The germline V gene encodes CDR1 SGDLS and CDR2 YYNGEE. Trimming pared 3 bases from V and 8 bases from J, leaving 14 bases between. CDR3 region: CASSAFGGEEKLFF. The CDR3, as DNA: TGTGCCAGCAGCGCTTTTGGGGGGGAGGAAAAACTGTTTTTT.

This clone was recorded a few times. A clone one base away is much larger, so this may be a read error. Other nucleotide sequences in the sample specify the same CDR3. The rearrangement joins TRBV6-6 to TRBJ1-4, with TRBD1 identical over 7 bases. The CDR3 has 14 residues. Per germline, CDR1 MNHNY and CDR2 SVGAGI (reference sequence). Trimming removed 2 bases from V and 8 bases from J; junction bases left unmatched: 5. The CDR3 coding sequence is TGTGCCAGCAGTTACGGACAGGAGGGAGAAAAACTGTTTTTT. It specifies CASSYGQEGEKLFF.

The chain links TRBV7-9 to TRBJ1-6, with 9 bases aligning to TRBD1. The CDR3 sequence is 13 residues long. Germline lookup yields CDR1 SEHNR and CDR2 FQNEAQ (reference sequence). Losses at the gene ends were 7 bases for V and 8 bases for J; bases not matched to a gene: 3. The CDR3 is CASTRTGDSPLHF. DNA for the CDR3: TGTGCCAGCACCCGGACAGGGGATTCACCCCTCCACTTT.

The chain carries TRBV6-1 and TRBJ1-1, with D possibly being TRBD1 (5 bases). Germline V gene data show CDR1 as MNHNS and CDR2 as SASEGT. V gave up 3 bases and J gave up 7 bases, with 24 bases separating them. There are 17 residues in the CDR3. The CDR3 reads CASSEAGHAILVSEAFF. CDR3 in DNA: TGTGCCAGCAGTGAGGCAGGGCATGCGATTTTGGTGAGTGAAGCTTTCTTT.

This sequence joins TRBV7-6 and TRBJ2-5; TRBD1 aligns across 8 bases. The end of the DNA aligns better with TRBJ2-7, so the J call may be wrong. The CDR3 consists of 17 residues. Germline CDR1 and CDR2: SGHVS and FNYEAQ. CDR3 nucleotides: TGTGCCAGCAGCCCATCCGGGACAGGAAGCTTCGGAAGCGAGCAGTACTTC. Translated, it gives CASSPSGTGSFGSEQYF.

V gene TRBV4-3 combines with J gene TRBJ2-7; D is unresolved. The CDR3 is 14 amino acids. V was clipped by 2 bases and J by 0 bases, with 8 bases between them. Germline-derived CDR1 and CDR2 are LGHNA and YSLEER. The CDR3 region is CASSQYKHSYEQYF. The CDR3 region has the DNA TGCGCCAGCAGCCAATACAAACACTCCTACGAGCAGTACTTC.

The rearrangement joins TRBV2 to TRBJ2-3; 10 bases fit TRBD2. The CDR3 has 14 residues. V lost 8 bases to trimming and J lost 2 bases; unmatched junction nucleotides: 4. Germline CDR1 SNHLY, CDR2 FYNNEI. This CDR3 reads CASDLAGVTDTQYF. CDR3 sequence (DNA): TGTGCCAGCGATCTAGCGGGGGTCACAGATACGCAGTATTTT.

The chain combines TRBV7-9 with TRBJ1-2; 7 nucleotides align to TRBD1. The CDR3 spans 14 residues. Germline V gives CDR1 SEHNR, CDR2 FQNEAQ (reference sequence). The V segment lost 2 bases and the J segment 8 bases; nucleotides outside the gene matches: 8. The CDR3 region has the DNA TGTGCCAGCAGCTTACTGGAGCAGGGGGGCGGCTACACCTTC. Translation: CASSLLEQGGGYTF.

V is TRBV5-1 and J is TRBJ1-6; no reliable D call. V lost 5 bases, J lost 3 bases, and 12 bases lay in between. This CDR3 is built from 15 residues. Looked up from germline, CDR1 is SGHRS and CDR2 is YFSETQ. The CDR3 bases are TGCGCCAGCAGGACGCAGGTAGACTATAATTCACCCCTCCACTTT. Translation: CASRTQVDYNSPLHF.

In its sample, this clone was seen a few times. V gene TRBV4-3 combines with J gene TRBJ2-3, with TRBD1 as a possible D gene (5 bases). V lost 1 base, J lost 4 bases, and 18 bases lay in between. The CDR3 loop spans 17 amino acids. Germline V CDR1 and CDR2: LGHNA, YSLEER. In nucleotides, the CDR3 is TGCGCCAGCAGCCAAGGACCGCCAGGGTCGGGTGCAGATACGCAGTATTTT. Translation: CASSQGPPGSGADTQYF.

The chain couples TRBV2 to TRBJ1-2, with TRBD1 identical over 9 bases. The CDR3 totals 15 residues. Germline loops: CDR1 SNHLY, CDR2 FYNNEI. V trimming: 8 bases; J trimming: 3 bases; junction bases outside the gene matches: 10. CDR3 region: CASGGTGTFDYGYTF. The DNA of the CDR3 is TGTGCCAGCGGTGGGACAGGGACATTCGACTATGGCTACACCTTC.

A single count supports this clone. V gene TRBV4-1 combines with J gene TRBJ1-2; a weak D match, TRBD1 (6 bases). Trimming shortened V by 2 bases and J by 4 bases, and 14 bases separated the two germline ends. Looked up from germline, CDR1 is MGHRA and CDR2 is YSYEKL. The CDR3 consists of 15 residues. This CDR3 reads CASSQSGQSSYGYTF. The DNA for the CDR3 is TGCGCCAGCAGCCAATCAGGACAGTCTAGCTATGGCTACACCTTC.

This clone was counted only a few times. CDR3 sequence: CASSSRGKRTEAFF. DNA of the CDR3: TGTGCCAGCAGCAGCAGGGGAAAACGCACTGAAGCTTTCTTT. The chain links TRBV6-5 to TRBJ1-1, with D maybe TRBD1 (6 bases). Germline V CDR1 and CDR2: MNHEY, SVGAGI. This CDR3 comprises 14 residues. V lost 6 bases, J lost 4 bases, and 15 bases lay in between.

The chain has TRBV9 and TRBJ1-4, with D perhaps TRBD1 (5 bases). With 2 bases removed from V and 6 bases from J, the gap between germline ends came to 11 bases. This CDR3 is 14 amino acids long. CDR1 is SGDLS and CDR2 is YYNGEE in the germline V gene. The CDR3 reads CASSVHGADEKLFF. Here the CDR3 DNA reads TGTGCCAGCAGCGTGCATGGGGCAGATGAAAAACTGTTTTTT.